One and the same sample provided the 31 T cell receptor beta chains below, sequenced in a study of blood T cells in healthy people across ages. A J-beta primer mix and a sample-barcoded 5' primer were used in a second PCR of about 7 to 12 cycles. In TCRdb, the 5' RACE reads were re-called with MiXCR into one record per CDR3 protein. The sample yields around 500,000 distinct CDR3 sequences, roughly 48% seen once. The source material was blood. Receptors originate from a man older than 75 in good health.

This clonotype was observed a single time. The chain recombines TRBV24-1 with TRBJ2-4; a possible D gene is TRBD1 (5 bases). V lost 4 bases, J lost 6 bases, and 15 bases lay in between. This CDR3 contains 15 residues. The V gene's germline CDR1 is KGHDR and CDR2 SFDVKD. CDR3 DNA sequence: TGTGCCACCAGTGACTCCAGACAGCCAGGAAACATTCAGTACTTC. This codes for CATSDSRQPGNIQYF.

The chain joins TRBV24-1 to TRBJ2-3; D possibly corresponds to TRBD1 (6 bases). Trimming pared 9 bases from V and 1 base from J, leaving 13 bases between. The CDR3 length is 14 residues. Germline CDR1 and CDR2: KGHDR and SFDVKD. Written as DNA, the CDR3 is TGTGCCACCTACCTCAGGGGTCGCACAGATACGCAGTATTTT. Translated: CATYLRGRTDTQYF.

V usage is TRBV30 and J usage is TRBJ2-3; 12 bases match TRBD2. This CDR3 is built from 14 residues. With V trimmed by 3 bases and J by 5 bases, 3 bases remained unmatched. Germline CDR1 reads GTSNPN; CDR2 reads SVGIG (reference sequence). The CDR3 nucleotides read TGTGCCTGGAGACTAGCGGGAGGCGAAGATACGCAGTATTTT. Protein: CAWRLAGGEDTQYF.

This chain connects TRBV6-5 to TRBJ2-7, with 13 bases fitting TRBD2. Germline loops: CDR1 MNHEY, CDR2 SVGAGI. This CDR3 comprises 16 residues. Unmatched junction bases numbered 6, after V lost 4 bases and J lost 3 bases. The CDR3 sequence: CASSSRTSGSIYEQYF. The CDR3 nucleotides read TGTGCCAGCAGTTCCAGGACTAGCGGGAGCATCTACGAGCAGTACTTC.

The V call is TRBV7-9, the J call TRBJ2-5; the match to TRBD1 covers 7 bases. This CDR3 has 14 amino acids. V lost 5 bases to trimming and J lost 2 bases; unmatched junction nucleotides: 5. Per the germline V gene, CDR1 is SEHNR and CDR2 is FQNEAQ (reference sequence). The CDR3 reads CASSEDREQETQYF. The CDR3 DNA follows: TGTGCCAGCAGCGAAGACAGGGAGCAAGAGACCCAGTACTTC.

The chain links TRBV7-9 to TRBJ2-5; TRBD1 aligns across 7 bases. Per germline, CDR1 SEHNR and CDR2 FQNEAQ (reference sequence). The V segment lost 5 bases and the J segment 5 bases; nucleotides outside the gene matches: 8. This CDR3 is 14 amino acids long. Here the CDR3 reads CASSHGTAWETQYF. The CDR3 bases are TGTGCCAGCAGCCACGGGACAGCATGGGAGACCCAGTACTTC.

This clonotype was counted only a few times. This sequence joins TRBV29-1 and TRBJ2-6, with TRBD1 identical over 7 bases. V dropped 5 bases and J dropped 2; count of bases not matched to a gene: 3. The germline V gene has CDR1 SQVTM and CDR2 ANQGSEA. This CDR3 region has 14 residues. The CDR3 DNA is TGCAGCGTTCGTACAGGGGCTGGGGCCAACGTCCTGACTTTC. Its protein is CSVRTGAGANVLTF.

This chain links TRBV20-1 with TRBJ2-5; 10 bases match TRBD2. Germline V gives CDR1 DFQATT, CDR2 SNEGSKA (reference sequence). The CDR3 is 17 residues long. V trimming: 3 bases; J trimming: 5 bases; junction bases outside the gene matches: 15. CDR3 sequence: CSASEGASGSIGETQYF. DNA for the CDR3: TGCAGTGCTAGTGAGGGGGCTAGCGGGAGTATAGGGGAGACCCAGTACTTC.

This clonotype was observed a few times. The V call is TRBV7-2, the J call TRBJ1-2, with 9 bases that match TRBD1. The CDR3 sequence is 16 residues long. Trimming at V came to 3 bases and at J to 4 bases, leaving 9 bases not matched to a gene. Germline loops: CDR1 SGHTA, CDR2 FQGNSA. CDR3 bases: TGTGCCAGCAGCTTGGACGCCGGGACAGGGACCTATGGCTACACCTTC. Translating it yields CASSLDAGTGTYGYTF.

This chain joins TRBV20-1 and TRBJ1-3, with D tentatively TRBD1 (5 bases). V was shortened by 4 bases and J by 5 bases, with 12 bases between the two germline ends. The CDR3 length is 13 residues. The germline CDR1 and CDR2 sequences are DFQATT and SNEGSKA (reference sequence). In DNA form, the CDR3 reads TGCAGTGCTACCCGGGACCTCCGAAACACCATATATTTT. Amino acids: CSATRDLRNTIYF.

This clonotype was observed a handful of times. This CDR3 is CSVQTGPNEKLFF. CDR3 DNA: TGCAGCGTTCAGACAGGGCCTAATGAAAAACTGTTTTTT. This chain uses TRBV29-1 with TRBJ1-4; 7 bases are shared with TRBD1. This CDR3 contains 13 residues. CDR1 and CDR2 from the germline V gene are SQVTM and ANQGSEA. V gave up 5 bases and J gave up 3 bases; unmatched junction bases: 3.

The rearrangement links TRBV7-2 to TRBJ2-3, with TRBD2 matching over 9 bases. Unmatched junction bases numbered 15, after V lost 1 base and J lost 1 base. There are 20 residues in the CDR3. Germline V CDR1 and CDR2: SGHTA, FQGNSA. CDR3 in DNA: TGTGCCAGCAGCTTAGTTAGCGGGAGATCGGCCAGCGCTGGCACAGATACGCAGTATTTT. Translation gives CASSLVSGRSASAGTDTQYF.

V is TRBV27 and J is TRBJ1-2; 7 bases line up with TRBD1. Germline values: CDR1 MNHEY, CDR2 SMNVEV (reference sequence). The V and J ends lost 6 bases and 10 bases, in that order; junction bases with no gene match: 11. This CDR3 region has 13 residues. This CDR3 reads CASSPSRDSAYTF. DNA of the CDR3: TGTGCCAGCAGCCCTAGTAGGGACAGCGCCTACACCTTC.

The table lists this clonotype with many counts. The chain is built from TRBV6-6 and TRBJ2-1; 7 bases agree with TRBD1. CDR3 length: 16 residues. After removal of 4 bases from V and 7 bases from J, the junction contained 13 bases not matched to a gene. In germline, CDR1 is MNHNY, CDR2 SVGAGI (reference sequence). DNA for the CDR3: TGTGCCAGCAGTTGGCTGACAGGGCTATATGGGAATGAGCAGTTCTTC. Translating it yields CASSWLTGLYGNEQFF.

V and J are TRBV6-6 and TRBJ2-1; D possibly corresponds to TRBD1 (6 bases). V lost 7 bases to trimming and J lost 13 bases, with 26 bases between them. Looked up from germline, CDR1 is MNHNY and CDR2 is SVGAGI (reference sequence). The CDR3 has 15 amino acids. The DNA of the CDR3 is TGTGCCAGCAAACGGGACAACCGTCTCCAAGAGACCCAGTTCTTC. This codes for CASKRDNRLQETQFF.

This clonotype was seen a few times. CDR3 bases: TGTGCCAGCAGCTTAGTGGGGGGACTAGTCAGGTACGAGCAGTACTTC. It is translated as CASSLVGGLVRYEQYF. J is TRBJ2-7 and V is TRBV7-9; TRBD2 agrees at 8 bases. The ends lost 1 base at V and 4 bases at J; junction bases unmatched: 9. The CDR3 spans 16 residues. Germline V gene sequence: CDR1 SEHNR, CDR2 FQNEAQ (reference sequence).

The J gene is TRBJ2-1, the V gene TRBV6-2 or TRBV6-3; D perhaps matches TRBD1 (6 bases). CDR1 and CDR2 (germline): MNHEY, SVGEGT. CDR3 size: 15 residues. The germline V and J ends were trimmed by 6 bases and 0 bases, with 12 bases remaining between them. The CDR3 is CASRKDSSSYNEQFF. The CDR3 nucleotides read TGTGCCAGCAGGAAGGACAGTAGCTCCTACAATGAGCAGTTCTTC.

This clonotype was counted between two and nine times. The rearrangement links TRBV20-1 to TRBJ2-3; D tentatively fits TRBD1 or TRBD2 (5 bases each). The V end was cut by 1 base, the J end by 4 bases, with 18 bases between. CDR3 length: 16 amino acids. Germline CDR1 DFQATT, CDR2 SNEGSKA (reference sequence). The CDR3, as DNA: TGCAGTGCTAGAGCTGGCGGTGGGAGAGGGGCAGATACGCAGTATTTT. Its translation: CSARAGGGRGADTQYF.

This clonotype was detected only a few times. This chain uses TRBV14 with TRBJ2-7; possible D gene TRBD1, 5 bases. The V end lost 1 base, the J end lost 4 bases, and 11 bases lay between the germline ends. From germline, CDR1 is SGHDN and CDR2 FVKESK. The CDR3 runs 14 residues. The CDR3 bases are TGTGCCAGCAGCCAAGCAGGGCGCTATTACGAGCAGTACTTC. It is translated as CASSQAGRYYEQYF.

V usage is TRBV5-1 and J usage is TRBJ2-3; D is perhaps TRBD2 (5 bases). Germline CDR1 reads SGHRS; CDR2 reads YFSETQ. This CDR3 contains 17 residues. V lost 0 bases, J lost 3 bases, and 17 bases lay in between. CDR3 protein: CASSLEPTNGGTDTQYF. CDR3 nucleotide sequence: TGCGCCAGCAGCTTGGAACCAACTAACGGAGGTACAGATACGCAGTATTTT. The whole variable domain, filled in from reference TRBV5-1 and TRBJ2-3, reads KAGVTQTPRYLIKTRGQQVTLSCSPISGHRSVSWYQQTPGQGLQFLFEYFSETQRNKGNFPGRFSGRQFSNSRSEMNVSTLELGDSALYLCASSLEPTNGGTDTQYFGPGTRLTVL.

V and J are TRBV6-6 and TRBJ2-1; 14 nucleotides match TRBD2. V was pared by 4 bases and J by 8 bases, with 7 bases of the junction left unmatched. The CDR3 length is 16 residues. Germline-derived CDR1 and CDR2 are MNHNY and SVGAGI (reference sequence). CDR3 DNA sequence: TGTGCCAGCAGTTTCCGACTAGCGGGGGGGGAAGATGAGCAGTTCTTC. This sequence encodes CASSFRLAGGEDEQFF.

The chain carries TRBV5-1 and TRBJ2-7, with 7 bases fitting TRBD1. CDR1 and CDR2 from the germline V gene are SGHRS and YFSETQ. The CDR3 is 15 residues long. With 0 bases clipped from V and 5 bases from J, the junction kept 8 bases outside the gene matches. CDR3 residues: CASSLVGGQGDEQYF. The CDR3, as DNA: TGCGCCAGCAGCTTGGTCGGCGGTCAGGGGGACGAGCAGTACTTC.

This clonotype was recorded a few times. The rearrangement uses TRBV10-3 and TRBJ2-1; TRBD2 aligns across 12 bases. Trimming removed 10 bases from V and 10 bases from J; junction bases left unmatched: 8. CDR1 ENHRY and CDR2 SYGVKD come from the germline V gene. This CDR3 has 13 amino acids. The CDR3 sequence is CANGLAGSEEQFF. For the CDR3, the DNA is TGTGCCAACGGACTAGCGGGATCTGAGGAGCAGTTCTTC.

In this sample, this clonotype turned up many times. The chain carries TRBV5-1 and TRBJ2-1, with no clear D. The germline V and J ends were trimmed by 0 bases and 6 bases, with 4 bases remaining between them. This CDR3 spans 12 amino acids. Germline CDR1 is SGHRS and CDR2 is YFSETQ. The CDR3: CASSLDLNEQFF. CDR3 DNA sequence: TGCGCCAGCAGCTTGGACCTCAATGAGCAGTTCTTC.

This chain joins TRBV7-9 and TRBJ2-1, with a tentative D call TRBD2 (5 bases). V lost 2 bases to trimming and J lost 0 bases, with 11 bases between them. The CDR3 sequence is 16 residues long. CDR1 SEHNR and CDR2 FQNEAQ come from the germline V gene (reference sequence). CDR3 in DNA: TGTGCCAGCAGCTTAAGTCTAGGAGGCTCCTACAATGAGCAGTTCTTC. Amino acid sequence: CASSLSLGGSYNEQFF.

For this clonotype: Since a much larger clone is just one base distant, this may be a read error. The rearrangement joins TRBV29-1 to TRBJ2-7; maybe TRBD2 (5 bases). The germline V gene has CDR1 SQVTM and CDR2 ANQGSEA. The CDR3 contains 13 residues. The CDR3 DNA follows: TGCAGCGTTGGGGAGTCCTCCTCCCACGAGCAGTACTTC. Encoded protein: CSVGESSSHEQYF.

This chain uses TRBV6-2 or TRBV6-3 with TRBJ2-7; 7 bases are shared with TRBD1. The CDR3 is 14 residues long. The germline gives CDR1 MNHEY, CDR2 SVGEGT. Trimming removed 8 bases from V and 3 bases from J; junction bases left unmatched: 10. Here the CDR3 DNA reads TGTGCCAGCGGAGCTCCCCACAGGGGCTACGAGCAGTACTTC. Translated: CASGAPHRGYEQYF.

A single count supports this clonotype. The rearrangement uses TRBV29-1 and TRBJ2-7; D may be TRBD1 (6 bases). Germline CDR1 SQVTM, CDR2 ANQGSEA. This CDR3 is 14 amino acids long. V lost 7 bases and J 0 bases, leaving 16 bases between the germline ends. The CDR3 DNA reads TGCAGCGCCGCAAGGGGGACCAACTCCTACGAGCAGTACTTC. It is translated as CSAARGTNSYEQYF.

The chain combines TRBV10-3 with TRBJ2-4; weak D call: TRBD2 (5 bases). With the DNA end fitting TRBJ2-7 better, the J assignment may be wrong. Per the germline V gene, CDR1 is ENHRY and CDR2 is SYGVKD. The CDR3 sequence is 13 residues long. CDR3 nucleotide sequence: TGTGCCATCAGTGAGACGGGAACCTACGAGCAGTACTTC. This translates into CAISETGTYEQYF.

This clonotype was seen only a few times. The J gene is TRBJ1-2, the V gene TRBV30; D might be TRBD1 (6 bases). Between the trimmed V and J ends, which lost 8 bases and 7 bases, there was a span of 14 bases. CDR3 length equals 11 residues. The germline V gene encodes CDR1 GTSNPN and CDR2 SVGIG (reference sequence). CDR3 protein: CARTGFTGYTF. The CDR3, as DNA: TGTGCCCGCACAGGGTTTACTGGCTACACCTTC. The variable domain in full, with the rest retrieved from reference TRBV30 and TRBJ1-2, is SQTIHQWPATLVQPVGSPLSLECTVEGTSNPNLYWYRQAAGRGLQLLFYSVGIGQISSEVPQNLSASRPQDRQFILSSKKLLLSDSGFYLCARTGFTGYTFGSGTRLTVV.

The chain is built from TRBV7-2 and TRBJ2-5, with TRBD2 matching over 8 bases. Germline lookup yields CDR1 SGHTA and CDR2 FQGNSA. Trimming at V came to 4 bases and at J to 11 bases, leaving 12 bases not matched to a gene. The CDR3 has 14 residues. The CDR3 here is CASSSSGTRIAQYF. The CDR3 coding sequence is TGTGCCAGCAGCTCCAGTGGGACTAGAATAGCGCAGTACTTC.